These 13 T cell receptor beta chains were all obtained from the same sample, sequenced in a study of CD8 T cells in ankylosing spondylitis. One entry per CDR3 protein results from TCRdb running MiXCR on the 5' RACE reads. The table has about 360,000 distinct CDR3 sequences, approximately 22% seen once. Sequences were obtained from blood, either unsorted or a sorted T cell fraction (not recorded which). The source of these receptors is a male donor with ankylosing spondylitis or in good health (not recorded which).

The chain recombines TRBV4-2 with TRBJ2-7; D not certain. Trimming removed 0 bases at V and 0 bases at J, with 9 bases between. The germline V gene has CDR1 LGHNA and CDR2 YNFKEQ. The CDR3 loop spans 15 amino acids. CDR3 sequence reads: CASSQDLATSYEQYF. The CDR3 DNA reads TGTGCCAGCAGCCAAGATCTCGCGACCTCCTACGAGCAGTACTTC.

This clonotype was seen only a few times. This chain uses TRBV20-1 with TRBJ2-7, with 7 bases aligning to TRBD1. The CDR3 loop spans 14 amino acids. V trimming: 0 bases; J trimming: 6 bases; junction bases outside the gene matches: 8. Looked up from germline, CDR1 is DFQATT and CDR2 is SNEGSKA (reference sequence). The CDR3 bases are TGCAGTGCTAGAGATAGGGACAGTTTAATCGAGCAGTACTTC. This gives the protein CSARDRDSLIEQYF.

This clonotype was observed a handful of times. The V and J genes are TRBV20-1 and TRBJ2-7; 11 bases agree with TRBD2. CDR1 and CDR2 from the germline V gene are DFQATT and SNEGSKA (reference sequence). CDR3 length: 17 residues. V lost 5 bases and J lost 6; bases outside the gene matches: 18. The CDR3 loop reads CSAPPLAGGSGYLEQYF. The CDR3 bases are TGCAGTGCTCCCCCGCTAGCGGGGGGTTCCGGTTATCTCGAGCAGTACTTC.

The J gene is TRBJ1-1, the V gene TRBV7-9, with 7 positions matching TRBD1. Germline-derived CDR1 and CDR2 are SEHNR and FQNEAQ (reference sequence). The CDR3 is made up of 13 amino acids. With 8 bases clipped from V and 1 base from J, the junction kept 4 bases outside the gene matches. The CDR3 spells CASRDRANTEAFF. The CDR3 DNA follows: TGTGCCAGCCGCGACAGGGCGAACACTGAAGCTTTCTTT.

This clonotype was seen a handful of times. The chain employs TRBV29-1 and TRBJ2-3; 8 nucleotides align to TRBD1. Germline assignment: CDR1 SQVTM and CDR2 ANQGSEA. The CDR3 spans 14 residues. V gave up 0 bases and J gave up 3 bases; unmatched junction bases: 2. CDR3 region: CSVEDQGATDTQYF. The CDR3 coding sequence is TGCAGCGTTGAAGACCAGGGGGCAACAGATACGCAGTATTTT.

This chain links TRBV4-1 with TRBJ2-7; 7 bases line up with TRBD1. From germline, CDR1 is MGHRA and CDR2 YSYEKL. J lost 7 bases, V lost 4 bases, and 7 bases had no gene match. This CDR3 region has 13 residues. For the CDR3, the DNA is TGCGCCAGCAGCCTACCGCAGGGGGTTGAGCAGTACTTC. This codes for CASSLPQGVEQYF.

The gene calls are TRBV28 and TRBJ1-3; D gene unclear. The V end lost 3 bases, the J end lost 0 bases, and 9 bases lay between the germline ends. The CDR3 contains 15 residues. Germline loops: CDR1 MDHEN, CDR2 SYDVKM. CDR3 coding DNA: TGTGCCAGCAGTTTTCGGAGAATCTCTGGAAACACCATATATTTT. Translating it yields CASSFRRISGNTIYF.

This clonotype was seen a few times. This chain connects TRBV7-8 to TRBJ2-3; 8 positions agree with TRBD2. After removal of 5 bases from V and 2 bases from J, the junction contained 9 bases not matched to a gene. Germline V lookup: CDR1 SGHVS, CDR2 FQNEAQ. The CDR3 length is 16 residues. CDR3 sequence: CASSASGGGYTDTQYF. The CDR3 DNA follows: TGTGCCAGCAGCGCCAGCGGGGGAGGATACACAGATACGCAGTATTTT.

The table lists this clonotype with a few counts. This chain's CDR3 is CSVEDPDRGHTGELFF. The CDR3 coding sequence is TGCAGCGTTGAAGATCCGGACAGGGGGCACACCGGGGAGCTGTTTTTT. This chain uses TRBV29-1 with TRBJ2-2; 11 bases are a match to TRBD1. There are 16 residues in the CDR3. Germline-derived CDR1 and CDR2 are SQVTM and ANQGSEA. The J segment lost 3 bases and the V segment lost 0 bases, leaving 3 bases of the junction unmatched.

The CDR3 sequence: CSARVPTGVSEQYF. The CDR3 DNA sequence: TGCAGTGCTAGAGTCCCGACAGGGGTAAGCGAGCAGTACTTC. This chain connects TRBV20-1 to TRBJ2-7; TRBD1 matches 8 bases. This CDR3 region has 14 residues. Germline CDR1 is DFQATT and CDR2 is SNEGSKA (reference sequence). V gave up 1 base and J gave up 6 bases; unmatched junction bases: 8.

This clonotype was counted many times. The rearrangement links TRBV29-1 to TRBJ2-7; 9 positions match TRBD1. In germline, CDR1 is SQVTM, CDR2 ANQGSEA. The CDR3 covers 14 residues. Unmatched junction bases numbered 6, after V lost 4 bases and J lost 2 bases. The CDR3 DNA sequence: TGCAGCGTTGGATTAGGGGACAGGGCCTACGAGCAGTACTTC. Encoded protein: CSVGLGDRAYEQYF.

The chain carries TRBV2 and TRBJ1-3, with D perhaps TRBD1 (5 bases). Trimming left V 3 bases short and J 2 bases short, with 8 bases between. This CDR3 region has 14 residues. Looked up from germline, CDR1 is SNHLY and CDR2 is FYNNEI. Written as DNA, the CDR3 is TGTGCCAGCAGTGATGAGGGACCTGGAAACACCATATATTTT. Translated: CASSDEGPGNTIYF. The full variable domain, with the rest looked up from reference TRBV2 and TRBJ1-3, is EPEVTQTPSHQVTQMGQEVILRCVPISNHLYFYWYRQILGQKVEFLVSFYNNEISEKSEIFDDQFSVERPDGSNFTLKIRSTKLEDSAMYFCASSDEGPGNTIYFGEGSWLTVV.

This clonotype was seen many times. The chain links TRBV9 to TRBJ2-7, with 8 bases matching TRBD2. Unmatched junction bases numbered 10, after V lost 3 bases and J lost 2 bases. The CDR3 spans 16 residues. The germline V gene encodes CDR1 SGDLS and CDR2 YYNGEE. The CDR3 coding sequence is TGTGCCAGCAGCGCAGCGGGGGAATTCAGTCCCTACGAGCAGTACTTC. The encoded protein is CASSAAGEFSPYEQYF.